This entry lists 27 T cell receptor beta chains sequenced from one sample in a study of blood T cell repertoires in COVID-19. Only in-frame clones appear in the TCRdb table, and some are missing; sequencing was by immunoSEQ multiplex PCR. This table has under 300,000 clones, 88% appearing once. The material sequenced was PBMCs or T cells enriched from blood (not recorded which). The source of these receptors is a woman aged 60 to 75 in a cohort exposed to, infected with or recovered from COVID-19 (not recorded which).

This chain connects TRBV15 to TRBJ1-2; TRBD1 might be the D (5 bases). The CDR3 totals 15 residues. CDR1 and CDR2 from the germline V gene are LNHNV and YYDKDF (reference sequence). V gave up 0 bases and J gave up 5 bases, with 13 bases separating them. CDR3 region: CATSRDRARVYGYTF. DNA for the CDR3: TGTGCCACCAGCAGAGATCGGGCCAGGGTTTATGGCTACACCTTC.

The V call is TRBV18, the J call TRBJ1-4; D may be TRBD1 (6 bases). The CDR3 totals 16 residues. The germline CDR1 and CDR2 sequences are KGHSH and LQKENI. V was trimmed by 2 bases and J by 5 bases, leaving 15 bases between them. As DNA, the CDR3 is TGTGCCAGCTCACCATTGGCAGGGGCCCCCAATGAAAAACTGTTTTTT. This translates into CASSPLAGAPNEKLFF.

The rearrangement joins TRBV25-1 to TRBJ2-1; D is perhaps TRBD2 (6 bases). The CDR3 totals 13 residues. The V end lost 6 bases, the J end lost 5 bases, and 11 bases lay between the germline ends. Germline V gene sequence: CDR1 MGHDK, CDR2 SYGVNS. The CDR3 DNA reads TGTGCCAGCAGGGGGACTTTAAACAATGAGCAGTTCTTC. Its translation is CASRGTLNNEQFF.

The chain is built from TRBV6-2 or TRBV6-3 and TRBJ1-4; 9 nucleotides line up with TRBD1. The V and J ends lost 2 bases and 3 bases, in that order; junction bases with no gene match: 4. Germline V gene data show CDR1 as MNHEY and CDR2 as SVGEGT. The CDR3 runs 16 residues. This CDR3 is CASSYLGQGSNEKLFF. The CDR3 region has the DNA TGTGCCAGCAGTTACCTCGGACAGGGGTCTAATGAAAAACTGTTTTTT.

The gene calls are TRBV7-6 and TRBJ1-3; D perhaps matches TRBD1 (5 bases). The CDR3 is 16 amino acids. Germline assignment: CDR1 SGHVS and CDR2 FNYEAQ. V was clipped by 4 bases and J by 0 bases, with 13 bases between them. The CDR3 here is CASSSLDRHSGNTIYF. The CDR3 region has the DNA TGTGCCAGCAGCTCCCTCGACAGACACTCTGGAAACACCATATATTTT.

This clone was recorded once. CDR3 nucleotide sequence: TGTGCCAGCAGTTTTACAGGGGGGGTGAACACTGAAGCTTTCTTT. As protein: CASSFTGGVNTEAFF. The chain uses TRBV28 and TRBJ1-1; 8 positions agree with TRBD1. V shed 3 bases, J shed 0 bases, and the junction held 3 bases outside the gene matches. This CDR3 is 15 amino acids long. Per germline, CDR1 MDHEN and CDR2 SYDVKM.

The rearrangement links TRBV10-3 to TRBJ1-6; tentative D call: TRBD1 (6 bases). This CDR3 spans 12 amino acids. Between the trimmed V and J ends, which lost 6 bases and 7 bases, there was a span of 7 bases. Germline V gene sequence: CDR1 ENHRY, CDR2 SYGVKD. CDR3 in amino acids: CAISGQNSPLHF. The CDR3 DNA sequence: TGTGCCATCAGCGGACAGAATTCACCCCTCCACTTT.

This clone was seen a single time. The chain has TRBV24-1 and TRBJ1-2; D may be TRBD1 (6 bases). From germline, CDR1 is KGHDR and CDR2 SFDVKD. V was shortened by 2 bases and J by 4 bases, with 19 bases between the two germline ends. The CDR3 runs 17 residues. The CDR3 sequence is CATSDSVQLDRSYGYTF. Written as DNA, the CDR3 is TGTGCCACCAGTGATTCAGTACAGCTCGACAGGTCCTATGGCTACACCTTC.

The chain links TRBV18 to TRBJ2-2; D is perhaps TRBD2 (6 bases). Germline V gene sequence: CDR1 KGHSH, CDR2 LQKENI. The CDR3 spans 15 residues. Trimming stripped 3 bases from V and 0 bases from J, with 8 bases between. CDR3 amino acids: CASSPSGANTGELFF. The CDR3 bases are TGTGCCAGCTCACCTAGCGGAGCGAACACCGGGGAGCTGTTTTTT.

The gene calls are TRBV7-2 and TRBJ2-3, with D perhaps TRBD2 (6 bases). Looked up from germline, CDR1 is SGHTA and CDR2 is FQGNSA. V lost 6 bases to trimming and J lost 1 base, with 14 bases between them. The CDR3 spans 15 residues. The CDR3 nucleotides read TGTGCCAGCAGGAAGGAGGGAAAAGGCACAGATACGCAGTATTTT. Amino acid sequence: CASRKEGKGTDTQYF.

The chain links TRBV28 to TRBJ1-1; D uncertain. Looked up from germline, CDR1 is MDHEN and CDR2 is SYDVKM. V shed 2 bases and J shed 3 bases, with 7 bases lying between them. The CDR3 runs 13 residues. CDR3 DNA: TGTGCCAGCAGTTTAGGAGCCGACACTGAAGCTTTCTTT. Translation gives CASSLGADTEAFF.

The V and J genes are TRBV11-2 and TRBJ2-7; perhaps TRBD1 as D (6 bases). The V gene lost 8 bases and the J gene lost 3 bases, with 17 bases spanning the gap. CDR3 length equals 14 residues. In germline, CDR1 is SGHAT, CDR2 FQNNGV. CDR3 in amino acids: CASGPNRVGYEQYF. In DNA, the CDR3 is TGTGCCAGCGGCCCAAACAGGGTTGGCTACGAGCAGTACTTC.

This chain links TRBV30 with TRBJ2-7, with D perhaps TRBD2 (5 bases). This CDR3 contains 12 residues. V was trimmed by 6 bases and J by 5 bases, leaving 14 bases between them. Germline-derived CDR1 and CDR2 are GTSNPN and SVGIG (reference sequence). The CDR3 DNA follows: TGTGCCTGCGTCGGACTGATACACGAGCAGTACTTC. Translating it yields CACVGLIHEQYF.

J is TRBJ1-1 and V is TRBV6-1; D remains unclear. The V gene lost 2 bases and the J gene lost 7 bases, with 14 bases spanning the gap. CDR1 and CDR2 from the germline V gene are MNHNS and SASEGT. The CDR3 consists of 14 residues. Written as DNA, the CDR3 is TGTGCCAGCAGTGAAAGGCGGGCCAGCGGTGAAGCTTTCTTT. Amino acid sequence: CASSERRASGEAFF.

This clone was detected only once. This rearrangement joins TRBV18 to TRBJ2-1; 9 bases match TRBD1. The CDR3 totals 14 residues. Germline V gene lookup returns CDR1 KGHSH and CDR2 LQKENI. With V trimmed by 6 bases and J by 13 bases, 13 bases remained unmatched. CDR3 sequence (DNA): TGTGCCAGCTCCACATTACAGGGGGCGTTGGATCAGTTCTTC. Encoded protein: CASSTLQGALDQFF.

This chain uses TRBV4-3 with TRBJ2-1, with D unresolved. V was cut by 0 bases and J by 0 bases, with 15 bases left in between. The CDR3 consists of 18 residues. The V gene's germline CDR1 is LGHNA and CDR2 YSLEER. DNA of the CDR3: TGCGCCAGCAGCCAAGATATCCCTAGAGTTAGCTCCTACAATGAGCAGTTCTTC. Protein product: CASSQDIPRVSSYNEQFF.

The J gene is TRBJ1-2, the V gene TRBV6-2 or TRBV6-3, with 8 bases matching TRBD1. After removal of 0 bases from V and 3 bases from J, the junction contained 6 bases not matched to a gene. Looked up from germline, CDR1 is MNHEY and CDR2 is SVGEGT. This CDR3 comprises 16 residues. CDR3 DNA sequence: TGTGCCAGCAGTTACTCCCCGACAGGGGCTTACTATGGCTACACCTTC. Encoded protein: CASSYSPTGAYYGYTF.

CDR3 bases: TGTGCCAGCAGCACTACAGGGGGCAACCGGTTCGAGCAGTACTTC. It translates to CASSTTGGNRFEQYF. The chain recombines TRBV7-3 with TRBJ2-7, with 9 bases lining up with TRBD1. The CDR3 sequence is 15 residues long. J was trimmed by 6 bases and V by 5 bases; bases with no gene match: 11. Germline loops: CDR1 SGHTA, CDR2 FQGTGA.

This chain connects TRBV19 to TRBJ1-1, with 9 bases that match TRBD1. Per germline, CDR1 LNHDA and CDR2 SQIVND (reference sequence). This CDR3 comprises 13 residues. J was trimmed by 4 bases and V by 6 bases; bases with no gene match: 3. The CDR3 loop reads CASRPGQGTEAFF. DNA of the CDR3: TGTGCCAGTAGACCGGGACAGGGCACTGAAGCTTTCTTT.

The chain joins TRBV3-1 (or the pseudogene TRBV3-2) to TRBJ1-4; D not resolved. The germline V and J ends were trimmed by 0 bases and 6 bases, with 14 bases remaining between them. The CDR3 extends over 16 amino acids. Per germline, CDR1 LGHDT and CDR2 YNNKEL (reference sequence). This chain's CDR3 is CASSQEGPGAYEKLFF. The CDR3 nucleotides are TGTGCCAGCAGCCAAGAAGGGCCGGGAGCGTATGAAAAACTGTTTTTT.

The V call is TRBV25-1, the J call TRBJ2-3; TRBD1 matches 9 bases. The V segment lost 4 bases and the J segment 4 bases; nucleotides outside the gene matches: 9. Germline CDR1 and CDR2: MGHDK and SYGVNS. The CDR3 is made up of 16 amino acids. CDR3 nucleotide sequence: TGTGCCAGCAGTGGAAGCTTAGGGACAGGGCCAGATACGCAGTATTTT. Its protein is CASSGSLGTGPDTQYF. Full variable domain (missing parts from reference TRBV25-1 and TRBJ2-3): EADIYQTPRYLVIGTGKKITLECSQTMGHDKMYWYQQDPGMELHLIHYSYGVNSTEKGDLSSESTVSRIRTEHFPLTLESARPSHTSQYLCASSGSLGTGPDTQYFGPGTRLTVL.

The rearrangement links TRBV18 to TRBJ2-5; D possibly corresponds to TRBD2 (6 bases). This CDR3 contains 15 residues. Looked up from germline, CDR1 is KGHSH and CDR2 is LQKENI. Between the trimmed V and J ends, which lost 4 bases and 1 base, there was a span of 13 bases. In DNA, the CDR3 is TGTGCCAGCTCACGGAATCAGGGACTCCAAGAGACCCAGTACTTC. It yields the protein CASSRNQGLQETQYF.

The genes are TRBV5-1 and TRBJ1-3; 7 bases line up with TRBD1. Germline V gene lookup returns CDR1 SGHRS and CDR2 YFSETQ. Germline trimming cut 4 bases from V and 5 bases from J; bases unmatched to any gene: 6. The CDR3 is made up of 14 amino acids. In DNA form, the CDR3 reads TGCGCCAGCAGCGCAACAGGGGACCGAAACACCATATATTTT. The encoded protein is CASSATGDRNTIYF. Filled out from reference TRBV5-1 and TRBJ1-3, the complete variable domain reads KAGVTQTPRYLIKTRGQQVTLSCSPISGHRSVSWYQQTPGQGLQFLFEYFSETQRNKGNFPGRFSGRQFSNSRSEMNVSTLELGDSALYLCASSATGDRNTIYFGEGSWLTVV.

The chain links TRBV19 to TRBJ1-6; no clear D. V lost 6 bases and J 7 bases, leaving 16 bases between the germline ends. CDR1 and CDR2 (germline): LNHDA, SQIVND (reference sequence). The length of the CDR3 is 15 residues. The CDR3 nucleotides read TGTGCCAGTAGCCGAACAACCTCGGAGAATTCACCCCTCCACTTT. This sequence encodes CASSRTTSENSPLHF.

V and J are TRBV5-1 and TRBJ2-2; D may be TRBD2 (6 bases). The V and J ends lost 5 bases and 5 bases respectively, with 13 bases between them. The V gene's germline CDR1 is SGHRS and CDR2 YFSETQ. This CDR3 has 14 amino acids. This CDR3 is CASRRSGLTGELFF. CDR3 DNA: TGCGCCAGCAGAAGGAGCGGGCTTACCGGGGAGCTGTTTTTT.

The chain has TRBV27 and TRBJ2-7, with 13 bases identical to TRBD2. V gave up 1 base and J gave up 0 bases; unmatched junction bases: 15. The CDR3 is 21 amino acids. CDR1 is MNHEY and CDR2 is SMNVEV in the germline V gene (reference sequence). The CDR3 protein is CASSLFSHRGLAGLLSYEQYF. The CDR3 DNA reads as TGTGCCAGCAGTTTATTCTCCCACCGGGGACTAGCGGGACTCCTCTCCTACGAGCAGTACTTC.

This chain joins TRBV7-2 and TRBJ1-5, with 8 bases fitting TRBD1. Germline CDR1 and CDR2: SGHTA and FQGNSA. The CDR3 runs 15 residues. J gave up 6 bases and V 2 bases, and 6 bases lay outside the gene matches. The CDR3 coding sequence is TGTGCCAGCAGCTTACAGGGGGCGGCTAGTCAGCCCCAGCATTTT. It yields the protein CASSLQGAASQPQHF.